Below are 32 T cell receptor beta chains sequenced from a single sample in a study of cytomegalovirus exposure and HLA in healthy donors. The PCR ran on 60 Vbeta and 13 Jbeta primers. The assay was immunoSEQ multiplex PCR, and TCRdb's table has in-frame clones only and misses some. This repertoire shows about 94,000 clones, approximately 79% found once; its top ten account for about 4%. The sequenced sample was PBMCs. Receptors originate from a woman aged 40 to 55 in good health and CMV-seronegative.

The chain is built from TRBV29-1 and TRBJ2-5; 7 bases fit TRBD2. CDR3 length: 12 residues. Germline V gene sequence: CDR1 SQVTM, CDR2 ANQGSEA. With V trimmed by 2 bases and J by 9 bases, 6 bases remained unmatched. In nucleotides, the CDR3 is TGCAGCGTTGAAAGCGGGGAAGGTGCCCAGTACTTC. This gives the protein CSVESGEGAQYF.

This sequence joins TRBV12-5 and TRBJ2-5; a possible D gene is TRBD2 (6 bases). V was shortened by 3 bases and J by 5 bases, with 10 bases between the two germline ends. CDR3 length: 13 residues. In germline, CDR1 is LGHNT, CDR2 FRNRAP. The CDR3 nucleotides read TGTGCTAGTGGTTTAGGAGGGTCGGAGACCCAGTACTTC. Residues: CASGLGGSETQYF. The full variable domain, in which reference TRBV12-5 and TRBJ2-5 provide the parts outside the CDR3, is DARVTQTPRHKVTEMGQEVTMRCQPILGHNTVFWYRQTMMQGLELLAYFRNRAPLDDSGMPKDRFSAEMPDATLATLKIQPSEPRDSAVYFCASGLGGSETQYFGPGTRLLVL.

The chain combines TRBV29-1 with TRBJ1-2; D gene unclear. Trimming pared 3 bases from V and 4 bases from J, leaving 9 bases between. Germline assignment: CDR1 SQVTM and CDR2 ANQGSEA. This CDR3 comprises 12 residues. The CDR3 here is CSVEGATYGYTF. The CDR3 DNA reads as TGCAGCGTTGAGGGAGCAACCTATGGCTACACCTTC.

The CDR3 here is CASSPRDRSGWGNTIYF. The CDR3 nucleotides are TGTGCCAGCTCACCAAGGGACAGGTCAGGGTGGGGAAACACCATATATTTT. V gene TRBV18 combines with J gene TRBJ1-3, with 8 bases lining up with TRBD1. The CDR3 covers 17 residues. Germline V lookup: CDR1 KGHSH, CDR2 LQKENI. J gave up 4 bases and V 2 bases, and 10 bases lay outside the gene matches.

The chain joins TRBV2 to TRBJ2-7; TRBD1 aligns across 9 bases. Germline V lookup: CDR1 SNHLY, CDR2 FYNNEI. The CDR3 has 12 residues. V gave up 8 bases and J gave up 7 bases; unmatched junction bases: 6. The CDR3 loop is CASARQGGEQYF. The CDR3 coding sequence is TGTGCCAGCGCTCGACAGGGGGGGGAGCAGTACTTC. The full variable domain, its missing parts supplied by reference TRBV2 and TRBJ2-7, is EPEVTQTPSHQVTQMGQEVILRCVPISNHLYFYWYRQILGQKVEFLVSFYNNEISEKSEIFDDQFSVERPDGSNFTLKIRSTKLEDSAMYFCASARQGGEQYFGPGTRLTVT.

This rearrangement joins TRBV19 to TRBJ2-5, with 14 bases matching TRBD2. With 5 bases clipped from V and 7 bases from J, the junction kept 9 bases outside the gene matches. The V gene's germline CDR1 is LNHDA and CDR2 SQIVND (reference sequence). The CDR3 is 16 amino acids. The CDR3 region is CASSDGLAGGRVTQYF. The DNA for the CDR3 is TGTGCCAGTAGTGATGGACTAGCGGGGGGCCGGGTGACCCAGTACTTC.

The chain has TRBV4-2 and TRBJ1-5; D unresolved. The germline CDR1 and CDR2 sequences are LGHNA and YNFKEQ. CDR3 length equals 14 residues. V shed 6 bases and J shed 5 bases, with 14 bases lying between them. The CDR3 sequence is CASSKERADQPQHF. The CDR3 DNA sequence: TGTGCCAGCAGTAAGGAGAGGGCGGATCAGCCCCAGCATTTT.

V usage is TRBV4-3 and J usage is TRBJ2-6; D is perhaps TRBD2 (5 bases). V was clipped by 4 bases and J by 4 bases, with 8 bases between them. Germline V gene lookup returns CDR1 LGHNA and CDR2 YSLEER. The CDR3 is made up of 14 amino acids. CDR3 in DNA: TGCGCCAGCAGCCTGGGGAGCGGGGCCAACGTCCTGACTTTC. This gives the protein CASSLGSGANVLTF.

This chain joins TRBV15 and TRBJ1-2, with D tentatively TRBD1 (5 bases). The germline V and J ends were trimmed by 6 bases and 4 bases, with 15 bases remaining between them. Per germline, CDR1 LNHNV and CDR2 YYDKDF (reference sequence). The CDR3 is made up of 14 amino acids. CDR3 loop: CATRSVGDSYGYTF. CDR3 DNA: TGTGCCACCAGATCTGTTGGAGACAGCTATGGCTACACCTTC.

The chain carries TRBV19 and TRBJ1-2; 9 nucleotides match TRBD1. The CDR3 is made up of 16 amino acids. V lost 4 bases to trimming and J lost 4 bases; unmatched junction nucleotides: 10. Germline V gene sequence: CDR1 LNHDA, CDR2 SQIVND (reference sequence). CDR3 protein: CASSTSGQGHLYGYTF. Here the CDR3 DNA reads TGTGCCAGTAGTACATCGGGACAGGGCCACCTCTATGGCTACACCTTC.

V and J are TRBV5-1 and TRBJ2-5, with 11 bases identical to TRBD2. From germline, CDR1 is SGHRS and CDR2 YFSETQ. Trimming at V came to 3 bases and at J to 5 bases, leaving 9 bases not matched to a gene. This CDR3 has 16 amino acids. The CDR3 coding sequence is TGCGCCAGCAGCTGGGACACTAGCGGGGGTCGGGAGACCCAGTACTTC. Encoded protein: CASSWDTSGGRETQYF. Looking up the rest from reference TRBV5-1 and TRBJ2-5 gives the full variable domain: KAGVTQTPRYLIKTRGQQVTLSCSPISGHRSVSWYQQTPGQGLQFLFEYFSETQRNKGNFPGRFSGRQFSNSRSEMNVSTLELGDSALYLCASSWDTSGGRETQYFGPGTRLLVL.

The chain joins TRBV11-1 to TRBJ1-1, with unresolved D. This CDR3 is built from 12 residues. Trimming left V 1 base short and J 8 bases short, with 8 bases between. Germline V gene data show CDR1 as SGHAT and CDR2 as FQDESV (reference sequence). The CDR3 region is CASSLGGLEAFF. The CDR3 DNA reads TGTGCCAGCAGCTTAGGCGGGTTGGAAGCTTTCTTT.

The gene calls are TRBV9 and TRBJ2-2; D gene unclear. The V end was cut by 2 bases, the J end by 4 bases, with 12 bases between. This CDR3 comprises 15 residues. Per germline, CDR1 SGDLS and CDR2 YYNGEE. As DNA, the CDR3 is TGTGCCAGCAGCGTTATGAGCGATATCACCGGGGAGCTGTTTTTT. Translation gives CASSVMSDITGELFF.

V and J are TRBV9 and TRBJ2-7, with D perhaps matching TRBD2 (7 bases). The CDR3 has 17 amino acids. Trimming took 2 bases from V and 3 from J, leaving 21 bases between them. Looked up from germline, CDR1 is SGDLS and CDR2 is YYNGEE. The CDR3 DNA is TGTGCCAGCAGCGTGGGGGGGCGAAGAGAGCAGGACTACGAGCAGTACTTC. The encoded protein is CASSVGGRREQDYEQYF.

In this sample, this clone turned up a few times. The rearrangement uses TRBV10-3 and TRBJ1-1, with TRBD1 matching over 7 bases. The V gene end was trimmed by 5 bases and the J gene end by 0 bases; junction bases not matched to a gene: 3. There are 14 residues in the CDR3. Looked up from germline, CDR1 is ENHRY and CDR2 is SYGVKD. CDR3 amino acids: CAISSTGMNTEAFF. CDR3 in DNA: TGTGCCATCAGTTCGACAGGGATGAACACTGAAGCTTTCTTT.

The chain has TRBV19 and TRBJ1-5, with D possibly being TRBD1 (6 bases). This CDR3 contains 13 residues. CDR1 is LNHDA and CDR2 is SQIVND in the germline V gene (reference sequence). V was trimmed by 7 bases and J by 11 bases, leaving 18 bases between them. The CDR3 DNA is TGTGCCAGTACCTCTGGGGGCATTAGTTCCCAGCATTTT. This gives the protein CASTSGGISSQHF.

This sequence joins TRBV27 and TRBJ2-7, with TRBD2 identical over 8 bases. The CDR3 contains 13 residues. Germline V CDR1 and CDR2: MNHEY, SMNVEV (reference sequence). The junction had 7 bases not matched to a gene; V was cut back by 8 bases and J by 4 bases. CDR3 sequence: CASGQRGPYEQYF. The CDR3 DNA follows: TGTGCCAGCGGACAGCGGGGGCCTTACGAGCAGTACTTC.

The V call is TRBV28, the J call TRBJ1-5, with 11 bases fitting TRBD1. The germline V gene encodes CDR1 MDHEN and CDR2 SYDVKM. CDR3 size: 16 residues. Trimming removed 4 bases from V and 4 bases from J; junction bases left unmatched: 6. The CDR3 coding sequence is TGTGCCAGCAGTTCGGGGGACAGGGGGAAAAATCAGCCCCAGCATTTT. Amino acid sequence: CASSSGDRGKNQPQHF.

The chain couples TRBV7-3 to TRBJ2-1; D is possibly TRBD2 (7 bases). This CDR3 is built from 16 residues. From germline, CDR1 is SGHTA and CDR2 FQGTGA. Between the trimmed V and J ends, which lost 5 bases and 3 bases, there was a span of 17 bases. CDR3 sequence: CASSPLGGAGYNEQFF. The CDR3 coding sequence is TGTGCCAGCAGCCCCCTAGGGGGGGCGGGCTACAATGAGCAGTTCTTC.

The chain has TRBV2 and TRBJ2-2, with TRBD2 matching over 8 bases. The V gene end was trimmed by 7 bases and the J gene end by 7 bases; junction bases not matched to a gene: 11. Looked up from germline, CDR1 is SNHLY and CDR2 is FYNNEI. The CDR3 loop spans 15 amino acids. Here the CDR3 reads CASNRDSGRDGELFF. In DNA, the CDR3 is TGTGCCAGCAACCGGGACTCCGGGAGGGACGGGGAGCTGTTTTTT.

The chain uses TRBV23-1 and TRBJ1-5; TRBD1 agrees at 7 bases. TRBV23-1 falls under the ORF class, with uncertain function. Trimming removed 7 bases from V and 0 bases from J; junction bases left unmatched: 12. CDR3 length: 17 residues. CDR3 in amino acids: CASISIRGVYSNQPQHF. In DNA, the CDR3 is TGCGCCAGCATCTCAATCAGGGGGGTCTATAGCAATCAGCCCCAGCATTTT.

V gene TRBV6-1 combines with J gene TRBJ2-7; D is perhaps TRBD2 (6 bases). Per the germline V gene, CDR1 is MNHNS and CDR2 is SASEGT. Trimming shortened V by 1 base and J by 6 bases, and 19 bases separated the two germline ends. The CDR3 has 16 amino acids. The CDR3 sequence: CASSEVRTITGSEQYF. DNA of the CDR3: TGTGCCAGCAGTGAAGTGAGGACTATAACGGGGAGCGAGCAGTACTTC.

The V gene is TRBV5-1, the J gene TRBJ2-3; D unresolved. The germline V and J ends were trimmed by 8 bases and 6 bases, with 10 bases remaining between them. The CDR3 spans 11 residues. The germline V gene encodes CDR1 SGHRS and CDR2 YFSETQ. The CDR3 DNA reads TGCGCCAGTGTGAGCGCGGATACGCAGTATTTT. Translating gives CASVSADTQYF. Filled out from reference TRBV5-1 and TRBJ2-3, the complete variable domain reads KAGVTQTPRYLIKTRGQQVTLSCSPISGHRSVSWYQQTPGQGLQFLFEYFSETQRNKGNFPGRFSGRQFSNSRSEMNVSTLELGDSALYLCASVSADTQYFGPGTRLTVL.

The gene calls are TRBV4-1 and TRBJ2-1, with TRBD2 matching 10 bases. Per the germline V gene, CDR1 is MGHRA and CDR2 is YSYEKL. V shed 3 bases, J shed 7 bases, and the junction held 6 bases outside the gene matches. This CDR3 comprises 15 residues. The CDR3 DNA reads as TGCGCCAGCAGCCACGGGATACTAGCGGGGAATGAGCAGTTCTTC. Translated, it gives CASSHGILAGNEQFF.

The rearrangement links TRBV6-4 to TRBJ1-1; D not resolved. CDR3 length: 13 residues. Germline CDR1 and CDR2: MRHNA and SNTAGT. V was trimmed by 5 bases and J by 4 bases, leaving 11 bases between them. The CDR3 nucleotides are TGTGCCAGCAGTCGGGAGCTAGGCACTGAAGCTTTCTTT. Protein: CASSRELGTEAFF.

The genes are TRBV5-1 and TRBJ2-1; 7 bases align to TRBD1. V shed 3 bases, J shed 5 bases, and the junction held 5 bases outside the gene matches. Germline V CDR1 and CDR2: SGHRS, YFSETQ. The CDR3 consists of 14 residues. This chain's CDR3 is CASSSLDRNNEQFF. Here the CDR3 DNA reads TGCGCCAGCAGCTCTTTGGACAGGAACAATGAGCAGTTCTTC.

This chain uses TRBV30 with TRBJ1-4, with a tentative D call TRBD1 (6 bases). Per the germline V gene, CDR1 is GTSNPN and CDR2 is SVGIG (reference sequence). Trimming removed 4 bases from V and 6 bases from J, with 15 bases in between. The CDR3 runs to 14 residues. The CDR3 spells CAWTHGGLDEKLFF. CDR3 nucleotide sequence: TGTGCCTGGACCCACGGGGGGCTTGATGAAAAACTGTTTTTT.

This clone was picked up one time. The genes are TRBV5-4 and TRBJ2-5, with 11 bases aligning to TRBD2. The CDR3 has 18 residues. Germline CDR1 is SGHNT and CDR2 is YYREEE (reference sequence). The V gene end was trimmed by 4 bases and the J gene end by 0 bases; junction bases not matched to a gene: 11. The CDR3 reads CASSPEGLAGAYQETQYF. The CDR3 bases are TGTGCCAGCAGCCCCGAAGGACTAGCGGGTGCGTACCAAGAGACCCAGTACTTC.

The V call is TRBV6-1, the J call TRBJ2-7; D perhaps matches TRBD1 (5 bases). The CDR3 has 14 residues. In germline, CDR1 is MNHNS, CDR2 SASEGT. V lost 6 bases, J lost 2 bases, and 14 bases lay in between. Here the CDR3 reads CASSRPDTTYEQYF. The DNA for the CDR3 is TGTGCCAGCAGCAGACCGGACACCACCTACGAGCAGTACTTC.

The chain uses TRBV4-2 and TRBJ2-7, with D tentatively TRBD1 (5 bases). Trimming removed 3 bases at V and 5 bases at J, with 11 bases between. CDR3 length equals 13 residues. Germline CDR1 and CDR2: LGHNA and YNFKEQ. CDR3: CASSQQGMDEQYF. CDR3 coding DNA: TGTGCCAGCAGCCAGCAGGGAATGGACGAGCAGTACTTC.

V usage is TRBV18 and J usage is TRBJ1-3, with D unclear. Trimming pared 10 bases from V and 1 base from J, leaving 11 bases between. The CDR3 length is 13 residues. CDR1 and CDR2 (germline): KGHSH, LQKENI. CDR3 in amino acids: CATLTASGNTIYF. The CDR3 nucleotides are TGTGCCACCCTTACAGCATCTGGAAACACCATATATTTT.

This chain connects TRBV27 to TRBJ2-7; 8 bases match TRBD1. Germline V gene sequence: CDR1 MNHEY, CDR2 SMNVEV (reference sequence). The CDR3 is 15 residues long. The junction had 7 bases not matched to a gene; V was cut back by 2 bases and J by 4 bases. This CDR3 reads CASSLGTGGVYEQYF. CDR3 DNA sequence: TGTGCCAGCAGTTTAGGCACAGGGGGTGTATACGAGCAGTACTTC.